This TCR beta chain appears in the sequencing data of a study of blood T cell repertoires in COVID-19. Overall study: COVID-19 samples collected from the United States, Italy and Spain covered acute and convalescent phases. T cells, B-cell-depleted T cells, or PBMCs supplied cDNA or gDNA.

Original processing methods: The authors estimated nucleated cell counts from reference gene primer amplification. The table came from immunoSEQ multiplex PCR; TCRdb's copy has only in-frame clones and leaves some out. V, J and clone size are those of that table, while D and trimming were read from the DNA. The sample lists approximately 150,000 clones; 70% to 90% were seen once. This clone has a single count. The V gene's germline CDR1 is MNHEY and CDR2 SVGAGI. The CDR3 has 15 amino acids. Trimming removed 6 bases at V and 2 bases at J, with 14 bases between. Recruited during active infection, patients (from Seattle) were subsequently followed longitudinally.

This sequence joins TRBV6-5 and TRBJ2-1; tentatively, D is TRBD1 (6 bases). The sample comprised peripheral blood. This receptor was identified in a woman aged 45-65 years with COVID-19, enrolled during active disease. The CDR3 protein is CASSKTGSPYNEQFF. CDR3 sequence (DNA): TGTGCCAGCAGCAAAACAGGGTCCCCCTACAATGAGCAGTTCTTC.